This is a list of T cell receptor beta chains from one sample in a study of blood T cell repertoires in COVID-19. Some clones are missing from TCRdb's copy, which holds only in-frame ones; the method was immunoSEQ multiplex PCR. Seen here are fewer than 250,000 clones, 88% observed once, and the top ten hold about 4%. Sequenced material: PBMCs or T cells enriched from blood (not recorded which). The receptors shown here come from a woman aged 25 to 39 who had been exposed to COVID-19. Both conserved end residues are part of each CDR3. Fields, in order: D gene, clone size, V gene, J gene, CDR3 protein, CDR3 DNA. The D gene is left open where the match is weak. Some rows have no size entry. The others give once, few or many, or a class for an expanded clone.

.	.	TRBV2	TRBJ2-1	CASSPGVENNEQFF	TGTGCCAGCTCCCCAGGGGTGGAAAACAATGAGCAGTTCTTC
TRBD1	.	TRBV5-4	TRBJ1-1	CASSWGTGDMNTEAFF	TGTGCCAGCAGCTGGGGGACAGGTGATATGAACACTGAAGCTTTCTTT
TRBD2	.	TRBV28	TRBJ2-7	CASSSSGTRTFEQYF	TGTGCCAGCAGTTCCTCCGGGACTAGAACCTTCGAGCAGTACTTC
TRBD1	.	TRBV9	TRBJ2-2	CASSAQGATGELFF	TGTGCCAGCAGCGCACAGGGGGCCACCGGGGAGCTGTTTTTT
.	many	TRBV9	TRBJ2-5	CASSVAGDQETQYF	TGTGCCAGCAGCGTAGCGGGAGACCAAGAGACCCAGTACTTC
TRBD1	.	TRBV19	TRBJ1-5	CASRDSSTGGDYSNQPQHF	TGTGCCAGTAGAGACTCCTCGACAGGGGGCGATTATAGCAATCAGCCCCAGCATTTT
TRBD1	.	TRBV15	TRBJ1-2	CATSTYRRGVYGYTF	TGTGCCACCAGCACATACCGCAGGGGGGTCTATGGCTACACCTTC
TRBD1	.	TRBV2	TRBJ2-2	CASKAVWTGDTGELFF	TGTGCCAGCAAGGCCGTCTGGACAGGCGACACCGGGGAGCTGTTTTTT
TRBD1	few	TRBV28	TRBJ1-5	CASRLTGFSNQPQHF	TGTGCCAGCAGGCTGACAGGGTTCAGCAATCAGCCCCAGCATTTT
.	.	TRBV27	TRBJ2-2	CASSYTPSTGELFF	TGTGCCAGCAGTTACACCCCCTCTACCGGGGAGCTGTTTTTT
TRBD1	once	TRBV30	TRBJ2-7	CAWRRGQDYEQYF	TGTGCCTGGAGACGGGGACAGGATTACGAGCAGTACTTC
.	.	TRBV5-4	TRBJ2-5	CASSLSDRQETQYF	TGTGCCAGCAGCTTAAGCGACAGACAAGAGACCCAGTACTTC
.	.	TRBV6-2/TRBV6-3	TRBJ1-1	CASSYSRWNTEAFF	TGTGCCAGCAGTTACTCGCGTTGGAACACTGAAGCTTTCTTT
TRBD2	.	TRBV24-1	TRBJ2-1	CATSQGGPHNEQFF	TGTGCCACCAGTCAGGGAGGGCCCCACAATGAGCAGTTCTTC
.	once	TRBV10-1	TRBJ2-1	CASSESSSGAWNEQFF	TGCGCCAGCAGTGAGTCGTCGTCGGGAGCCTGGAATGAGCAGTTCTTC
.	.	TRBV11-3	TRBJ2-1	CASSPSAERNEQFF	TGTGCCAGCAGCCCGAGCGCGGAAAGGAATGAGCAGTTCTTC
TRBD2	.	TRBV10-3	TRBJ2-2	CAIRGLAGNTGELFF	TGTGCCATCAGAGGACTAGCGGGGAACACCGGGGAGCTGTTTTTT
.	.	TRBV10-3	TRBJ2-3	CAISERLAYTDTQYF	TGTGCCATCAGTGAACGGCTAGCGTACACAGATACGCAGTATTTT
.	.	TRBV2	TRBJ1-5	CASDGGGRRQPQHF	TGTGCCAGCGACGGCGGGGGGCGCCGTCAGCCCCAGCATTTT
TRBD1	.	TRBV5-1	TRBJ2-7	CASSLGTGAEQYF	TGCGCCAGCAGCTTGGGGACAGGGGCCGAGCAGTACTTC
TRBD1	few	TRBV24-1	TRBJ1-2	CATSDSDRARGYTF	TGTGCCACCAGTGACTCGGACAGGGCAAGAGGCTACACCTTC
.	.	TRBV21-1	TRBJ2-1	CASSKGGWDRVDNEQFF	TGTGCCAGCAGCAAAGGTGGATGGGACAGGGTTGACAATGAGCAGTTCTTC
.	.	TRBV3-1/TRBV3-2	TRBJ1-5	CASSQGALRNQPQHF	TGTGCCAGCAGCCAAGGGGCATTAAGGAATCAGCCCCAGCATTTT
.	.	TRBV5-4	TRBJ1-1	CASSLPRGTEAFF	TGTGCCAGCAGCTTACCGAGAGGCACTGAAGCTTTCTTT
.	.	TRBV2	TRBJ2-2	CASLEQWNTGELFF	TGTGCCAGCCTTGAGCAATGGAACACCGGGGAGCTGTTTTTT
TRBD1	.	TRBV15	TRBJ2-5	CATSRTGGRETQYF	TGTGCCACCAGCAGGACAGGGGGCCGGGAGACCCAGTACTTC
.	.	TRBV19	TRBJ1-2	CATRQTDYGYTF	TGTGCCACTCGACAGACTGACTATGGCTACACCTTC
.	.	TRBV7-9	TRBJ1-1	CASSFFGGEDTEAFF	TGTGCCAGCAGCTTCTTCGGAGGGGAGGACACTGAAGCTTTCTTT
TRBD1	.	TRBV4-1	TRBJ2-1	CASSQGGTGAVYEQFF	TGCGCCAGCAGCCAGGGTGGGACAGGGGCAGTCTATGAGCAGTTCTTC